The sequence of this T cell receptor beta chain was determined in a study of response to subunit inactivated influenza vaccine. Germline V gene lookup returns CDR1 MNHEY and CDR2 SVGEGT. Trimming cost V 0 bases and J 3 bases, with 11 bases left between them. The length of the CDR3 is 16 residues. TCRdb re-derived calls from the RT-PCR reads in MiXCR, one entry per CDR3 protein. The data hold more than 700,000 distinct CDR3 sequences, with 21% observed a single time. V is TRBV6-2 or TRBV6-3 and J is TRBJ2-2, with D perhaps matching TRBD2 (6 bases). The sample consisted of PBMCs from blood, taken 5 days after vaccination. The sequence derives from a man between 50 and 59 years old who received an inactivated influenza vaccine. CDR3 sequence: CASSYSLGRHTGELFF. CDR3 DNA sequence: TGTGCCAGCAGTTACTCGCTAGGGAGGCACACCGGGGAGCTGTTTTTT.